These 15 T cell receptor beta chains were all obtained from the same sample, sequenced in a study of regulatory and conventional T cells in RAG deficiency. TCRdb keeps only in-frame clones here, not all; method: immunoSEQ multiplex PCR. The table shows roughly 10,000 clones, with around 94% occurring only once. Blood CD4+ CD25-low CD127-high conventional T cells supplied the genomic DNA template. Material for sequencing was CD4+ effector T cells sorted from blood. The receptors come from a human donor with RAG deficiency presenting as severe combined immunodeficiency.

This clone was found once. The genes are TRBV18 and TRBJ2-6; D could derive from TRBD1 or TRBD2 (5 bases each). Germline V CDR1 and CDR2: KGHSH, LQKENI. The CDR3 has 16 residues. V lost 4 bases, J lost 4 bases, and 14 bases lay in between. CDR3 sequence reads: CASSLLGALGANVLTF. The CDR3 DNA is TGTGCCAGCTCACTACTAGGGGCATTGGGGGCCAACGTCCTGACTTTC.

The rearrangement links TRBV6-1 to TRBJ2-3; no clear D. Germline CDR1 and CDR2: MNHNS and SASEGT. CDR3 length: 15 amino acids. The V end lost 6 bases, the J end lost 2 bases, and 15 bases lay between the germline ends. The CDR3 nucleotides read TGTGCCAGCAGGGCCATGGGTCTCTCCACAGATACGCAGTATTTT. It yields the protein CASRAMGLSTDTQYF.

The chain employs TRBV5-1 and TRBJ2-5, with D tentatively TRBD1 or TRBD2 (5 bases each). Germline loops: CDR1 SGHRS, CDR2 YFSETQ. V was trimmed by 7 bases and J by 1 base, leaving 11 bases between them. The CDR3 is made up of 13 amino acids. CDR3 loop: CASGEGFQETQYF. CDR3 nucleotide sequence: TGCGCCAGCGGCGAGGGGTTCCAAGAGACCCAGTACTTC.

The gene calls are TRBV4-1 and TRBJ2-5; D may be TRBD2 (6 bases). The V end lost 1 base, the J end lost 5 bases, and 17 bases lay between the germline ends. The CDR3 has 16 residues. CDR1 and CDR2 (germline): MGHRA, YSYEKL. The CDR3 nucleotides are TGCGCCAGCAGCCAAGCGGGGCCGGGGACTCGGGAGACCCAGTACTTC. It translates to CASSQAGPGTRETQYF.

In nucleotides, the CDR3 is TGTGCCAGCAGCTTGACTAGTTACGAGCAGTACTTC. It translates to CASSLTSYEQYF. The chain employs TRBV5-6 and TRBJ2-7, with D possibly matching TRBD2 (5 bases). Germline V CDR1 and CDR2: SGHDT, YYEEEE. Between the trimmed V and J ends, which lost 1 base and 4 bases, there was a span of 6 bases. This CDR3 has 12 residues.

This rearrangement joins TRBV7-9 to TRBJ2-3, with 7 bases matching TRBD2. With V trimmed by 1 base and J by 2 bases, 3 bases remained unmatched. The CDR3 totals 15 residues. Looked up from germline, CDR1 is SEHNR and CDR2 is FQNEAQ (reference sequence). The CDR3 region is CASSLGRETTDTQYF. CDR3 coding DNA: TGTGCCAGCAGCTTAGGGCGGGAGACCACAGATACGCAGTATTTT.

The chain couples TRBV7-2 to TRBJ2-1; 7 bases fit TRBD2. The V and J ends lost 5 bases and 3 bases, in that order; junction bases with no gene match: 7. This CDR3 is 15 amino acids long. Germline V CDR1 and CDR2: SGHTA, FQGNSA. The CDR3 here is CASSARGVVYNEQFF. CDR3 DNA sequence: TGTGCCAGCAGCGCTCGGGGGGTAGTCTACAATGAGCAGTTCTTC.

V usage is TRBV12-5 and J usage is TRBJ2-3; 10 nucleotides line up with TRBD1. Germline V gives CDR1 LGHNT, CDR2 FRNRAP. This CDR3 has 15 amino acids. The trim removed 3 bases at V and 1 base at J, leaving 1 base unmatched. CDR3 nucleotides: TGTGCTAGTGGTTTAGGGACAGGGGGCACAGATACGCAGTATTTT. It codes for CASGLGTGGTDTQYF.

This clone has only a few counts. J is TRBJ1-4 and V is TRBV7-9, with D possibly being TRBD1 (6 bases). This CDR3 has 14 amino acids. V was shortened by 8 bases and J by 8 bases, with 18 bases between the two germline ends. The V gene's germline CDR1 is SEHNR and CDR2 FQNEAQ (reference sequence). The CDR3 DNA is TGTGCCAGCCGCCAGGCGGGGGCGCGAGAAAAACTGTTTTTT. Protein product: CASRQAGAREKLFF.

This clone was seen a single time. The rearrangement uses TRBV5-1 and TRBJ2-3, with 7 positions matching TRBD1. The CDR3 runs 15 residues. Germline loops: CDR1 SGHRS, CDR2 YFSETQ. V dropped 5 bases and J dropped 2; count of bases not matched to a gene: 8. The CDR3 DNA reads TGCGCCAGCAGGCGAGGACAGGCGAACACAGATACGCAGTATTTT. Protein sequence: CASRRGQANTDTQYF.

This chain connects TRBV10-3 to TRBJ2-5; possible D gene TRBD2, 6 bases. The CDR3 contains 17 residues. Deletions cut 3 bases from V and 4 bases from J, with 21 bases between. Germline assignment: CDR1 ENHRY and CDR2 SYGVKD. CDR3 sequence: CAISDLTLSGGRETQYF. DNA for the CDR3: TGTGCCATCAGTGACCTTACCCTTAGCGGCGGGCGAGAGACCCAGTACTTC.

This chain uses TRBV11-3 with TRBJ2-3; tentative D call: TRBD2 (6 bases). Trimming removed 2 bases at V and 1 base at J, with 16 bases between. CDR1 is SGHNT, CDR2 YENEEA, per germline. There are 17 residues in the CDR3. CDR3 loop: CASSLRRDSPRTDTQYF. As DNA, the CDR3 is TGTGCCAGCAGCTTACGCCGGGACTCCCCCCGCACAGATACGCAGTATTTT.

The chain carries TRBV7-2 and TRBJ2-5, with D possibly TRBD2 on 5 matching bases. The CDR3 totals 15 residues. Germline V gene sequence: CDR1 SGHTA, CDR2 FQGNSA. Trimming pared 2 bases from V and 7 bases from J, leaving 17 bases between. The CDR3 coding sequence is TGTGCCAGCAGCTTATTCCGCGACGGAGGTTTGACCCAGTACTTC. It yields the protein CASSLFRDGGLTQYF. The full variable domain, in which reference TRBV7-2 and TRBJ2-5 provide the parts outside the CDR3, is GAGVSQSPSNKVTEKGKDVELRCDPISGHTALYWYRQSLGQGLEFLIYFQGNSAPDKSGLPSDRFSAERTGGSVSTLTIQRTQQEDSAVYLCASSLFRDGGLTQYFGPGTRLLVL.

The chain couples TRBV28 to TRBJ2-2, with TRBD2 matching over 13 bases. This CDR3 has 16 amino acids. In germline, CDR1 is MDHEN, CDR2 SYDVKM. J lost 7 bases, V lost 6 bases, and 8 bases had no gene match. Written as DNA, the CDR3 is TGTGCCAGCAGCACGACTAGCGGGAGGTTCCACGGGGAGCTGTTTTTT. It yields the protein CASSTTSGRFHGELFF. The full variable domain, in which reference TRBV28 and TRBJ2-2 provide the parts outside the CDR3, is DVKVTQSSRYLVKRTGEKVFLECVQDMDHENMFWYRQDPGLGLRLIYFSYDVKMKEKGDIPEGYSVSREKKERFSLILESASTNQTSMYLCASSTTSGRFHGELFFGEGSRLTVL.

The chain recombines TRBV7-2 with TRBJ2-1, with TRBD1 identical over 10 bases. The CDR3 is 14 amino acids. CDR1 is SGHTA, CDR2 FQGNSA, per germline. V shed 1 base, J shed 6 bases, and the junction held 0 bases outside the gene matches. The CDR3 DNA is TGTGCCAGCAGCTTAGGGACAGGGGGCAATGAGCAGTTCTTC. It yields the protein CASSLGTGGNEQFF.